A single T cell receptor beta chain is shown here with its context. Authors' methods: From reference gene primer amplification, estimates of nucleated cell counts were derived. Clones were read by immunoSEQ multiplex PCR, and TCRdb kept only the in-frame ones, dropping some. V and J calls and clone size follow that table, whereas D and trimming were derived from the DNA. Altogether 250,000 to 300,000 clones are present, roughly 90% being singletons, with the ten largest covering around 1%. The data were obtained in a study of blood T cell repertoires in COVID-19. The CDR3 is 13 residues long. CDR1 SGHAT and CDR2 FQNNGV come from the germline V gene. Trimming took off 5 bases at V and 5 bases at J, with 11 bases between the two ends. Participants reported their clinical history, and cohort assignment relied on those reports.

The chain employs TRBV11-2 and TRBJ2-3, with D uncertain. Sequenced: PBMCs or T cells enriched from blood (not recorded which). The TCR was taken from a woman between 25 and 40 years old who had recovered from COVID-19. CDR3 protein: CASSPQLGDTQYF. For the CDR3, the DNA is TGTGCCAGCAGCCCCCAACTTGGAGATACGCAGTATTTT.